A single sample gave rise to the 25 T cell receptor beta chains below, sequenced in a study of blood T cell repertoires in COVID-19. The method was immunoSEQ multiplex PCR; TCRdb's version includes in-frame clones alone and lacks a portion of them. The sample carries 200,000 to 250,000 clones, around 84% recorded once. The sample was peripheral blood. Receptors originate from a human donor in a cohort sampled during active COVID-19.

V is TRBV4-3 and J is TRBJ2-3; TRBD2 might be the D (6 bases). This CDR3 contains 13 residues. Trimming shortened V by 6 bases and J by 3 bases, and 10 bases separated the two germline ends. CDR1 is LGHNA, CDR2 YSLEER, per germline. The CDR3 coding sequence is TGCGCCAGCAGTTGGGGGGAAACAGATACGCAGTATTTT. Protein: CASSWGETDTQYF.

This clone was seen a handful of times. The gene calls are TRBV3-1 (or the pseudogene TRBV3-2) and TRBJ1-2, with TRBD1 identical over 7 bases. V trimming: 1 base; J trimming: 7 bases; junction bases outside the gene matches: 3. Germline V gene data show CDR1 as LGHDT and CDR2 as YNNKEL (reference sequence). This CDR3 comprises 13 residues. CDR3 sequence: CASSQAGGSGYTF. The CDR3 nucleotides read TGTGCCAGCAGCCAAGCAGGGGGAAGTGGCTACACCTTC.

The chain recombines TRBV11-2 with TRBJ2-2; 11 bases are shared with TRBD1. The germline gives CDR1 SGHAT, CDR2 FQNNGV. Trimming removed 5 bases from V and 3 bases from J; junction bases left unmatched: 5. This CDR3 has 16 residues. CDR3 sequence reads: CASSPRTGGDTGELFF. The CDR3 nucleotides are TGTGCCAGCAGCCCGCGGACAGGGGGCGACACCGGGGAGCTGTTTTTT. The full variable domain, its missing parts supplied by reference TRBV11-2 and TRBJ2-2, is EAGVAQSPRYKIIEKRQSVAFWCNPISGHATLYWYQQILGQGPKLLIQFQNNGVVDDSQLPKDRFSAERLKGVDSTLKIQPAKLEDSAVYLCASSPRTGGDTGELFFGEGSRLTVL.

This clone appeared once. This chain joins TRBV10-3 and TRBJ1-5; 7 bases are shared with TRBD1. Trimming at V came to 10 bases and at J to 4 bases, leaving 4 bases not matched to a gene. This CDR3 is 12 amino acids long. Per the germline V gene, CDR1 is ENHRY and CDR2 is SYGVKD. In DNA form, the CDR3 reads TGTGCCACTAAACAGGGGAATCAGCCCCAGCATTTT. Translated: CATKQGNQPQHF.

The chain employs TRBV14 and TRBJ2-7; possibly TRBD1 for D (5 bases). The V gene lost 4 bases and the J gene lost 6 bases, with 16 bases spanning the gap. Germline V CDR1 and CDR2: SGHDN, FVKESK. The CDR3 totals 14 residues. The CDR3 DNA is TGTGCCAGCAGCCCCGTCATGGGGCGCGGCGAGCAGTACTTC. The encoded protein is CASSPVMGRGEQYF. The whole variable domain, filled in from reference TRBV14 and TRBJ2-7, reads EAGVTQFPSHSVIEKGQTVTLRCDPISGHDNLYWYRRVMGKEIKFLLHFVKESKQDESGMPNNRFLAERTGGTYSTLKVQPAELEDSGVYFCASSPVMGRGEQYFGPGTRLTVT.

The CDR3 nucleotides are TGCGCCAGCAGCTTGGGACAGGCTCTGGACTATGGCTACACCTTC. Translated, it gives CASSLGQALDYGYTF. The chain joins TRBV5-1 to TRBJ1-2, with D perhaps TRBD1 (6 bases). Germline V gives CDR1 SGHRS, CDR2 YFSETQ. Trimming pared 0 bases from V and 3 bases from J, leaving 12 bases between. The CDR3 totals 15 residues. Full variable domain (outside the CDR3, taken from reference TRBV5-1 and TRBJ1-2): KAGVTQTPRYLIKTRGQQVTLSCSPISGHRSVSWYQQTPGQGLQFLFEYFSETQRNKGNFPGRFSGRQFSNSRSEMNVSTLELGDSALYLCASSLGQALDYGYTFGSGTRLTVV.

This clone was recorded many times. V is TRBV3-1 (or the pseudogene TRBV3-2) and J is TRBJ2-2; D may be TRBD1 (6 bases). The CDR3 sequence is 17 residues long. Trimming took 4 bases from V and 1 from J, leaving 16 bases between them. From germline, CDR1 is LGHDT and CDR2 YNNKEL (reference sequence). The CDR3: CASSPSGTRQNTGELFF. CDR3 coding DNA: TGTGCCAGCAGCCCCTCCGGGACACGTCAGAACACCGGGGAGCTGTTTTTT.

The CDR3 is CASSLRRDYGYTF. The DNA of the CDR3 is TGTGCCAGCAGTTTGCGGAGGGACTATGGCTACACCTTC. The chain recombines TRBV27 with TRBJ1-2; no definite D call. The CDR3 is made up of 13 amino acids. Germline loops: CDR1 MNHEY, CDR2 SMNVEV (reference sequence). The V and J ends lost 3 bases and 3 bases respectively, with 8 bases between them.

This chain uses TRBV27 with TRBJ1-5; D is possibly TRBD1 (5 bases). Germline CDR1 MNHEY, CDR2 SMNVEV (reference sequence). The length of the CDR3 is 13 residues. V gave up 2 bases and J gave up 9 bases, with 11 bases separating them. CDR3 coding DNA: TGTGCCAGCAGTTTACAGGGCTCAATGCCCCAGCATTTT. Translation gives CASSLQGSMPQHF.

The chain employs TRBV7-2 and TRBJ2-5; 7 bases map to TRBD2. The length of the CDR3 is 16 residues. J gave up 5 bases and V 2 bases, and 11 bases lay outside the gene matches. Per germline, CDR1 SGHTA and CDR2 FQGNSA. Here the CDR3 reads CASSLLSGAYGETQYF. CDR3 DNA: TGTGCCAGCAGCTTATTAAGCGGGGCCTACGGGGAGACCCAGTACTTC.

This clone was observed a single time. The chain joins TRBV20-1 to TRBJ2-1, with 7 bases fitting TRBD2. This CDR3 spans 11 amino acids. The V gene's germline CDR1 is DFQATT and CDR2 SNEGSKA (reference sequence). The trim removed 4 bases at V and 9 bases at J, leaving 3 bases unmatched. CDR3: CSAMTSTEQFF. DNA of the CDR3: TGCAGTGCTATGACTAGCACTGAGCAGTTCTTC.

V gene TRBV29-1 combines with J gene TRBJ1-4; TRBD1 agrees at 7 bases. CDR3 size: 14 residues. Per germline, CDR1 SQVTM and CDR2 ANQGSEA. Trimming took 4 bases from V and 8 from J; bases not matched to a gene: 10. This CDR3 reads CSVAYRGGWEKLFF. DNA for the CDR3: TGCAGCGTTGCCTACAGGGGAGGTTGGGAAAAACTGTTTTTT.

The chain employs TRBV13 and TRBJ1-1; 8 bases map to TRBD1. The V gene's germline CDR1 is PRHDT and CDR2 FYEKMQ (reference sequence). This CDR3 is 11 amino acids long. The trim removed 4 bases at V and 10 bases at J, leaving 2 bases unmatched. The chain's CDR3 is CASSSRGRAFF. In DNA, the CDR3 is TGTGCCAGCAGCTCCAGGGGGCGAGCTTTCTTT.

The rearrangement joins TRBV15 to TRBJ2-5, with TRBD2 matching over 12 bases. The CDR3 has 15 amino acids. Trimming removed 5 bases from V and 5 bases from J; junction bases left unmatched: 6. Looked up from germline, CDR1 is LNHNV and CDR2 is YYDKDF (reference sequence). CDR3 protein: CATSDRLAGDETQYF. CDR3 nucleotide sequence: TGTGCCACCAGCGATCGACTAGCGGGAGATGAGACCCAGTACTTC.

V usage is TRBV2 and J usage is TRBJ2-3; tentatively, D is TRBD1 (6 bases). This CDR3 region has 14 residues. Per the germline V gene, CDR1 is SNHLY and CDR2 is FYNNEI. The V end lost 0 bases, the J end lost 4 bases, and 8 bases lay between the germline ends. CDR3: CASSEARTADTQYF. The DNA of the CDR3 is TGTGCCAGCAGTGAAGCGAGGACAGCAGATACGCAGTATTTT.

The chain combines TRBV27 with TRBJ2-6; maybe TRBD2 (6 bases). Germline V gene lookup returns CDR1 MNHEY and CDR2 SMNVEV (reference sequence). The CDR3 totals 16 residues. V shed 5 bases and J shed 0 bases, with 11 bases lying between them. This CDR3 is CASSPSARSGANVLTF. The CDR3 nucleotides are TGTGCCAGCAGTCCTAGCGCCCGCTCTGGGGCCAACGTCCTGACTTTC.

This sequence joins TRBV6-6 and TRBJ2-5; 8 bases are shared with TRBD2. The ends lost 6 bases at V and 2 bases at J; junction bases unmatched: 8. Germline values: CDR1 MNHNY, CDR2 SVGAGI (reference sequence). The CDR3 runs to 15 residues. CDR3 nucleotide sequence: TGTGCCAGCAGAACCCGGGGGGGGTCGCAAGAGACCCAGTACTTC. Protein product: CASRTRGGSQETQYF.

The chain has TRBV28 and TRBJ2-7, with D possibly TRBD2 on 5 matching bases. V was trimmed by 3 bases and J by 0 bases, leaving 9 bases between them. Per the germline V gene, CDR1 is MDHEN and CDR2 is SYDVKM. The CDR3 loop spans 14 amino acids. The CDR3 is CASSLLAGSYEQYF. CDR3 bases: TGTGCCAGCAGTTTGCTGGCGGGCTCCTACGAGCAGTACTTC.

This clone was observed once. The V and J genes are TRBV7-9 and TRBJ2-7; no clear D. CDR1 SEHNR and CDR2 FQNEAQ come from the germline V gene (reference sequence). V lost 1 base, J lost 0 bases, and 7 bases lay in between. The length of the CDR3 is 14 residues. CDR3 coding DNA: TGTGCCAGCAGCTTAGACGAGAACTCCTACGAGCAGTACTTC. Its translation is CASSLDENSYEQYF.

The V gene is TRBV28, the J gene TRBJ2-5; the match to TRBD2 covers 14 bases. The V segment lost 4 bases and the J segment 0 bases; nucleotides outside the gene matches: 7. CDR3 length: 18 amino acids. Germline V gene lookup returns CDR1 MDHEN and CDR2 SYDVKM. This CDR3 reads CASSSGTSGGGYQETQYF. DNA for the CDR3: TGTGCCAGCAGTTCAGGGACTAGCGGGGGTGGGTACCAAGAGACCCAGTACTTC.

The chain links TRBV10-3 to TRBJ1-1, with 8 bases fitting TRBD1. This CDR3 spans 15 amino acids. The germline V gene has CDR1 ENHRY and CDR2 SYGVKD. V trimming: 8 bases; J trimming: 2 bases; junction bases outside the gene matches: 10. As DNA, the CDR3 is TGTGCCATCGGAAGGGGACAGGAGCCCAACACTGAAGCTTTCTTT. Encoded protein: CAIGRGQEPNTEAFF.

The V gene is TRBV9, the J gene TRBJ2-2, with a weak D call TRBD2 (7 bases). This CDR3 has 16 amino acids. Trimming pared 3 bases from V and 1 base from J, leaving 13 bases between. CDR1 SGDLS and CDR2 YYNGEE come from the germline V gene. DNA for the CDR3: TGTGCCAGCAGCGCAACAGGGAGGGGGAACACCGGGGAGCTGTTTTTT. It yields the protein CASSATGRGNTGELFF.

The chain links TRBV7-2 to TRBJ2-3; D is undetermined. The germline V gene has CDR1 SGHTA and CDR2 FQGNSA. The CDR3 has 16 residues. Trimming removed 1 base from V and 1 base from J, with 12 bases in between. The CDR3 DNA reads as TGTGCCAGCAGCTTAGTAACTGTTCGTGGCACAGATACGCAGTATTTT. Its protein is CASSLVTVRGTDTQYF.

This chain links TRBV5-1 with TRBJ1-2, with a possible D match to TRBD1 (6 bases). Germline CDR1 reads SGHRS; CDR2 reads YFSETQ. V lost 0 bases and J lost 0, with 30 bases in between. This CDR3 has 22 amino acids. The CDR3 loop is CASSLAGSVLGDNRGTNYGYTF. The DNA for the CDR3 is TGCGCCAGCAGCTTGGCGGGTTCGGTGCTGGGGGACAACAGAGGAACTAACTATGGCTACACCTTC.

The CDR3 loop reads CASSLLAGGQETQYF. The CDR3 coding sequence is TGTGCCAGCAGTTTACTAGCGGGGGGGCAAGAGACCCAGTACTTC. V usage is TRBV28 and J usage is TRBJ2-5, with 12 bases lining up with TRBD2. CDR1 MDHEN and CDR2 SYDVKM come from the germline V gene. The J segment lost 2 bases and the V segment lost 2 bases, leaving 0 bases of the junction unmatched. CDR3 length: 15 amino acids.